This TCR beta chain is from a study of T cell clonality in common variable immunodeficiency (dated by TCRdb to about 2015). What the authors observed across the whole study: It was noted by the authors that sequencing of the repertoires of T cell subpopulations would be needed to clarify the cause of the increased clonality in CVID. Healthy controls shared more TCRbeta clones with each other than CVID subjects shared among themselves (p < 0.0001). Even though DNA input was the same, control samples had an average of around 75,000 unique sequences each, compared with some 32,000 in CVID samples. TCRbeta clonality was higher in CVID subjects than in healthy controls (t-test p = 0.018), and the increase was most characteristic of about a third of subjects. CVID TCRbeta sequences were reported to have fewer deletions and N-nucleotide insertions and to lack highly modified clones with 13 or more V deletions. Correlations of repertoire features with clinical complications were constrained by heterogeneity among patients within the CVID cohort.

Most of the CVID patients and most of the healthy controls were of Caucasian heritage. Heparinized peripheral whole blood samples of about 5 to 8 ml were collected from each donor. TCRbeta CDR3 repertoires were sequenced from genomic DNA of adults with common variable immune deficiency (CVID) and healthy adult controls. The control group was made up of approximately 22 healthy adult volunteers (about ten male and approximately twelve female) whose ages ranged from roughly 23 to 66 years, with a mean age of approximately 37. Diluted blood was density-centrifuged over Hypaque 1077 or Ficoll-Paque to isolate peripheral blood mononuclear cells. Genomic DNA was obtained from unsorted mononuclear cells using either Qiagen column purification or a centrifugation-based method. Equivalent amounts of genomic DNA from CVID and control samples were used as sequencing input. For every sample, a 60 bp segment covering the rearranged TCRbeta CDR3 region was amplified and then sequenced. The immunoSEQ assay, a bias-corrected multiplex PCR combined with high-throughput sequencing, was used to amplify TCRbeta. The source study handled its data this way. Every unique nucleotide sequence was considered a clone and was annotated with V, D and J genes, copy number and frequency. Sequences were labeled productive if in frame, and non-productive if out of frame or containing stop codons. As previously described, Shannon's entropy was used to calculate clonality. Mean CDR3 Kyte-Doolittle hydropathy was derived from the predicted amino acid sequences of productive clones. Using the R hclust function, scaled V gene usage was clustered hierarchically with Manhattan distance and complete linkage. Sharing of clones by CDR3 amino acid sequence was evaluated by resampling 12 repertoires per group over 100 rounds. Repertoires were searched for roughly 63 published EBV-specific and about 240 published CMV-specific TCRbeta sequences. A couple of CVID samples yielding fewer than 10,000 sequences were excluded from analysis, leaving approximately 40 CVID repertoires. This immuneACCESS table, as held by TCRdb, lists in-frame sequences with V and J called but not all clones. Of the missing ones, under half trace to an unresolved V gene in checked studies; the others have no known cause. Clone size and V and J calls were adopted from that table, with D and trimming inferred from the DNA. The table puts about 44,000 clones in this sample, none counted just once. The ten biggest clones cover less than 11% of the sample.

This clone was detected ten times or more. It lacks a known antigen. The CDR3 end is not reached by the read, which stops 3 residues before it; the germline J gene fills it in. CDR1 SGHKS and CDR2 YYEKEE are derived from the germline V gene (reference sequence). V ends up 0 bases short and J 5 bases short, with an unmatched junction base count of 7. CDR3 length: 15 amino acids, cysteine to phenylalanine. Only the CDR3 bases that were read are kept: 36 of them, in frame from base 1. The sequencing input was peripheral blood mononuclear cells. The receptor's source is a person aged 18-70 years in good health. The sequence is built from TRBV5-5 and TRBJ1-2, and TRBD1 matches 7 of the central bases. This receptor carries the CDR3 CASSLVQGPKYGYTF. The covered CDR3 bases are TGTGCCAGCAGCTTGGTACAGGGGCCCAAATATGGC.